The clone carrying this T cell receptor beta chain was seen only a few times. Its antigen remains unknown. TCRdb re-derived calls from the RT-PCR reads in MiXCR, one entry per CDR3 protein. In the table there are some 600,000 distinct CDR3 sequences, 14% of which are singletons. The sample is drawn from a study of response to subunit inactivated influenza vaccine. Study findings and constraints: It was suggested by the authors that few new T cells are recruited by each seasonal influenza vaccination.

Sequences were derived from PBMCs from blood, sampled 14 days before vaccination. The receptor comes from a man aged 50 to 59 who received an inactivated influenza vaccine.

The CDR3 is CSARDRRGRTYEQYF. CDR3 coding DNA: TGCAGTGCTAGAGATCGTCGCGGGAGGACCTACGAGCAGTACTTC. The chain employs TRBV20-1 and TRBJ2-7, with TRBD2 identical over 8 bases. The J segment lost 2 bases and the V segment lost 0 bases, leaving 6 bases of the junction unmatched. Germline V gene lookup returns CDR1 DFQATT and CDR2 SNEGSKA (reference sequence). The CDR3 totals 15 residues.